The 23 T cell receptor beta chains in this list originate from one sample, sequenced in a study of blood T cell repertoires in COVID-19. TCRdb's copy holds only in-frame clones and misses some; the assay was immunoSEQ multiplex PCR. The data contain 96,000 or so clones, about 87% of them seen just once; the ten biggest clones take up more than 3.5%. Sequenced input: peripheral blood. These receptors were taken from a human donor with COVID-19, enrolled during active disease. The donor label of this sample is uncertain.

V is TRBV27 and J is TRBJ1-4; D is undetermined. The germline gives CDR1 MNHEY, CDR2 SMNVEV (reference sequence). The CDR3 is made up of 16 amino acids. V gave up 5 bases and J gave up 0 bases, with 13 bases separating them. The CDR3 protein is CASSPGEPTTNEKLFF. The DNA of the CDR3 is TGTGCCAGCAGTCCCGGAGAGCCAACAACTAATGAAAAACTGTTTTTT.

The chain has TRBV7-9 and TRBJ1-2, with unresolved D. The CDR3 is 14 residues long. V was trimmed by 5 bases and J by 5 bases, leaving 15 bases between them. Per the germline V gene, CDR1 is SEHNR and CDR2 is FQNEAQ (reference sequence). CDR3 protein: CASSHNGPPYGYTF. CDR3 DNA sequence: TGTGCCAGCAGCCACAATGGGCCCCCATATGGCTACACCTTC.

Points on this clone: The junction and the germline gene differ at one end; a read error may be behind it. The chain employs TRBV24-1 and TRBJ2-1; D call uncertain. The CDR3 contains 14 residues. CDR1 is KGHDR, CDR2 SFDVKD, per germline. In DNA form, the CDR3 reads TGTGCCACCAGTGATTTGCAACTAAACAATGGGCAGTTCTTC. The encoded protein is CATSDLQLNNGQFF.

The rearrangement uses TRBV2 and TRBJ2-7, with D perhaps matching TRBD2 (5 bases). This CDR3 is 13 amino acids long. Per the germline V gene, CDR1 is SNHLY and CDR2 is FYNNEI. V was cut by 6 bases and J by 3 bases, with 12 bases left in between. The CDR3 nucleotides are TGTGCCAGCAGAGTAGAGAGGGACTACGAGCAGTACTTC. Protein product: CASRVERDYEQYF.

The V gene is TRBV7-9, the J gene TRBJ2-3; D gene unclear. The V and J ends lost 1 base and 4 bases respectively, with 3 bases between them. This CDR3 spans 12 amino acids. Germline CDR1 is SEHNR and CDR2 is FQNEAQ (reference sequence). The CDR3 sequence is CASSLVADTQYF. CDR3 coding DNA: TGTGCCAGCAGCTTAGTAGCAGATACGCAGTATTTT.

The DNA for the CDR3 is TGTGCCACCCAGGACACAAACACCGGGGAGCTGTTTTTT. The encoded protein is CATQDTNTGELFF. V usage is TRBV24-1 and J usage is TRBJ2-2; maybe TRBD1 (5 bases). Trimming stripped 9 bases from V and 2 bases from J, with 9 bases between. CDR1 is KGHDR, CDR2 SFDVKD, per germline. The CDR3 is 13 residues long.

The gene calls are TRBV5-1 and TRBJ1-2, with TRBD1 as a possible D gene (5 bases). The CDR3 has 14 amino acids. Germline-derived CDR1 and CDR2 are SGHRS and YFSETQ. V gave up 0 bases and J gave up 3 bases, with 9 bases separating them. The CDR3 DNA is TGCGCCAGCAGCTTGGACCCAGGGTACTATGGCTACACCTTC. This translates into CASSLDPGYYGYTF.

The chain has TRBV3-1 (or the pseudogene TRBV3-2) and TRBJ2-1; D possibly corresponds to TRBD2 (6 bases). Germline loops: CDR1 LGHDT, CDR2 YNNKEL (reference sequence). There are 14 residues in the CDR3. V lost 4 bases, J lost 7 bases, and 14 bases lay in between. This CDR3 is CASSLRGRSNEQFF. For the CDR3, the DNA is TGTGCCAGCAGCCTTCGGGGGAGGTCAAATGAGCAGTTCTTC.

This CDR3 reads CASSPPLTTASYNEQFF. Here the CDR3 DNA reads TGTGCCAGCTCACCACCGTTGACAACCGCCTCGTACAATGAGCAGTTCTTC. The J gene is TRBJ2-1, the V gene TRBV18; unclear D gene. CDR3 length: 17 amino acids. V lost 0 bases and J 4 bases, leaving 16 bases between the germline ends. Germline CDR1 KGHSH, CDR2 LQKENI.

V usage is TRBV23-1 and J usage is TRBJ1-1; 12 bases are shared with TRBD1. TRBV23-1 is annotated as an ORF whose role is uncertain. The CDR3 totals 16 residues. The CDR3 sequence is CAYVAGQGALNTEAFF. The DNA of the CDR3 is TGCGCTTACGTCGCGGGACAGGGGGCACTGAACACTGAAGCTTTCTTT.

The genes are TRBV6-1 and TRBJ2-2; 11 bases map to TRBD2. Germline trimming cut 2 bases from V and 5 bases from J; bases unmatched to any gene: 4. CDR3 length: 16 amino acids. Germline V CDR1 and CDR2: MNHNS, SASEGT. The CDR3 region is CASSEPLAGGTGELFF. Here the CDR3 DNA reads TGTGCCAGCAGTGAACCCCTAGCGGGGGGAACCGGGGAGCTGTTTTTT.

The chain recombines TRBV9 with TRBJ2-1, with D maybe TRBD1 (5 bases). The CDR3 length is 15 residues. V lost 0 bases, J lost 4 bases, and 11 bases lay in between. Germline V gives CDR1 SGDLS, CDR2 YYNGEE. The DNA of the CDR3 is TGTGCCAGCAGCGTAGTATCAGGGCCTTACAATGAGCAGTTCTTC. It translates to CASSVVSGPYNEQFF.

The rearrangement links TRBV2 to TRBJ1-2; no clear D gene. CDR3 length: 13 residues. Trimming stripped 7 bases from V and 4 bases from J, with 13 bases between. Germline V lookup: CDR1 SNHLY, CDR2 FYNNEI. CDR3 nucleotides: TGTGCCAGCAACCCAGGACTGAGCTATGGCTACACCTTC. This sequence encodes CASNPGLSYGYTF.

The chain uses TRBV7-3 and TRBJ1-2; 7 bases are shared with TRBD1. Germline V CDR1 and CDR2: SGHTA, FQGTGA. The CDR3 loop spans 13 amino acids. The ends lost 6 bases at V and 3 bases at J; junction bases unmatched: 4. The CDR3 DNA follows: TGTGCCAGCAGTAGGGGGCCGGACTATGGCTACACCTTC. Its protein product is CASSRGPDYGYTF.

This chain joins TRBV12-5 and TRBJ2-1, with 7 bases aligning to TRBD2. The length of the CDR3 is 13 residues. Germline CDR1 LGHNT, CDR2 FRNRAP. V dropped 4 bases and J dropped 5; count of bases not matched to a gene: 2. The CDR3 DNA is TGTGCTAGTGGTTCGCGGGGGAACAATGAGCAGTTCTTC. This sequence encodes CASGSRGNNEQFF. The full variable domain, with the rest looked up from reference TRBV12-5 and TRBJ2-1, is DARVTQTPRHKVTEMGQEVTMRCQPILGHNTVFWYRQTMMQGLELLAYFRNRAPLDDSGMPKDRFSAEMPDATLATLKIQPSEPRDSAVYFCASGSRGNNEQFFGPGTRLTVL.

The chain combines TRBV5-6 with TRBJ1-6, with 7 bases identical to TRBD1. The CDR3 contains 14 residues. Germline loops: CDR1 SGHDT, CDR2 YYEEEE. V was clipped by 0 bases and J by 10 bases; unmatched bases: 4. DNA of the CDR3: TGTGCCAGCAGCTTGGGGCAGGGGGGCTCACCCCTCCACTTT. As protein: CASSLGQGGSPLHF.

This chain connects TRBV3-1 (or the pseudogene TRBV3-2) to TRBJ1-3; 7 nucleotides align to TRBD1. J gave up 3 bases and V 1 base, and 3 bases lay outside the gene matches. CDR1 is LGHDT and CDR2 is YNNKEL in the germline V gene (reference sequence). The CDR3 length is 15 residues. The CDR3 DNA is TGTGCCAGCAGCCAAGCTGGGACAGTTGGAAACACCATATATTTT. Translating it yields CASSQAGTVGNTIYF.

V usage is TRBV5-1 and J usage is TRBJ1-6; perhaps TRBD1 as D (5 bases). Germline CDR1 SGHRS, CDR2 YFSETQ. With 4 bases removed from V and 7 bases from J, the gap between germline ends came to 15 bases. The CDR3 totals 15 residues. The CDR3 sequence: CASSTGTAGNSPLHF. The CDR3 DNA follows: TGCGCCAGCAGCACCGGGACGGCGGGAAATTCACCCCTCCACTTT.

The chain couples TRBV6-2 or TRBV6-3 to TRBJ2-7; D not resolved. This CDR3 is built from 11 residues. V shed 6 bases and J shed 5 bases, with 8 bases lying between them. Germline V CDR1 and CDR2: MNHEY, SVGEGT. In nucleotides, the CDR3 is TGTGCCAGCAGCCACATTAACGAGCAGTACTTC. It specifies CASSHINEQYF.

V and J are TRBV6-5 and TRBJ1-4; perhaps TRBD1 as D (5 bases). Germline values: CDR1 MNHEY, CDR2 SVGAGI. This CDR3 comprises 12 residues. Trimming left V 1 base short and J 11 bases short, with 8 bases between. The CDR3, as DNA: TGTGCCAGCAGTTACTTGCGGGGCAAACTGTTTTTT. It is translated as CASSYLRGKLFF.

This clone was found once. This chain joins TRBV4-1 and TRBJ1-5; D is perhaps TRBD1 (5 bases). With 1 base removed from V and 3 bases from J, the gap between germline ends came to 10 bases. This CDR3 has 15 residues. Germline CDR1 MGHRA, CDR2 YSYEKL. The CDR3 sequence is CASSQGQGYNQPQHF. In DNA, the CDR3 is TGCGCCAGCAGCCAAGGGCAGGGTTACAATCAGCCCCAGCATTTT.

The chain employs TRBV12-3 or TRBV12-4 and TRBJ1-6; D uncertain. V dropped 6 bases and J dropped 8 bases, with 8 bases sitting between them. CDR3 size: 12 residues. As DNA, the CDR3 is TGTGCCAGCAGCCTACAGTATTCACCCCTCCACTTT. This sequence encodes CASSLQYSPLHF.

This chain joins TRBV11-3 and TRBJ1-2, with D unclear. V lost 8 bases to trimming and J lost 4 bases, with 11 bases between them. The CDR3 totals 12 residues. Germline lookup yields CDR1 SGHNT and CDR2 YENEEA. This CDR3 is CASQAVGYGYTF. The CDR3 region has the DNA TGTGCCAGCCAAGCGGTCGGCTATGGCTACACCTTC.